These 6 T cell receptor beta chains were sequenced from one sample in a study of shared clonotypes between healthy human individuals. This table comes from immunoSEQ multiplex PCR, and its TCRdb copy is limited to in-frame clones, with some not included. Of about 2 million clones in the sample, 85% to 95% were seen once. CD8 cells classed as naive were CD45RO-negative and positively selected for CCR7, excluding terminally differentiated effector memory CD45RA+ cells. Sequenced material: naive CD8+ T cells sorted from blood. The receptors were gathered from a man aged 18 to 35 in good health.

This chain connects TRBV27 to TRBJ1-6, with 10 bases aligning to TRBD1. Germline V gene data show CDR1 as MNHEY and CDR2 as SMNVEV (reference sequence). CDR3 length: 19 residues. V gave up 3 bases and J gave up 1 base; unmatched junction bases: 9. The CDR3 DNA reads TGTGCCAGCAGTTTGTCGGGACAGGGGAAAGGGTCCTATAATTCACCCCTCCACTTT. It is translated as CASSLSGQGKGSYNSPLHF.

The chain links TRBV27 to TRBJ2-7; a weak D match, TRBD1 (6 bases). This CDR3 is built from 14 residues. With 3 bases removed from V and 7 bases from J, the gap between germline ends came to 16 bases. CDR1 is MNHEY, CDR2 SMNVEV, per germline (reference sequence). The CDR3 DNA reads as TGTGCCAGCAGTTTCACAGGGAATTTGGGGGAGCAGTACTTC. Translation: CASSFTGNLGEQYF.

This clone was seen just once. The genes are TRBV5-1 and TRBJ2-3, with TRBD2 matching 10 bases. The V and J ends lost 4 bases and 3 bases, in that order; junction bases with no gene match: 2. The length of the CDR3 is 14 residues. Germline CDR1 reads SGHRS; CDR2 reads YFSETQ. In DNA form, the CDR3 reads TGCGCCAGCAGCCGGACTAGCGGAACAGATACGCAGTATTTT. Its translation is CASSRTSGTDTQYF.

About this clone itself: Other DNA sequences within the sample encode an identical CDR3. This chain uses TRBV27 with TRBJ1-5; TRBD1 aligns across 7 bases. The trim removed 2 bases at V and 2 bases at J, leaving 0 bases unmatched. From germline, CDR1 is MNHEY and CDR2 SMNVEV (reference sequence). The CDR3 loop spans 14 amino acids. CDR3 loop: CASSLGQGNQPQHF. CDR3 DNA sequence: TGTGCCAGCAGTTTAGGACAGGGCAATCAGCCCCAGCATTTT.

For the CDR3, the DNA is TGTGCCAGCAGCTTGATTTACGACGGGGAGCTGTTTTTT. This sequence encodes CASSLIYDGELFF. The rearrangement links TRBV7-3 to TRBJ2-2; D not resolved. Trimming removed 3 bases at V and 7 bases at J, with 9 bases between. CDR1 SGHTA and CDR2 FQGTGA come from the germline V gene. The CDR3 sequence is 13 residues long.

The chain combines TRBV4-1 with TRBJ1-1, with D perhaps matching TRBD1 (5 bases). The CDR3 covers 14 residues. CDR1 MGHRA and CDR2 YSYEKL come from the germline V gene. With 4 bases removed from V and 2 bases from J, the gap between germline ends came to 11 bases. Here the CDR3 reads CASSLQGRNTEAFF. CDR3 bases: TGCGCCAGCAGCCTTCAGGGCCGTAACACTGAAGCTTTCTTT.